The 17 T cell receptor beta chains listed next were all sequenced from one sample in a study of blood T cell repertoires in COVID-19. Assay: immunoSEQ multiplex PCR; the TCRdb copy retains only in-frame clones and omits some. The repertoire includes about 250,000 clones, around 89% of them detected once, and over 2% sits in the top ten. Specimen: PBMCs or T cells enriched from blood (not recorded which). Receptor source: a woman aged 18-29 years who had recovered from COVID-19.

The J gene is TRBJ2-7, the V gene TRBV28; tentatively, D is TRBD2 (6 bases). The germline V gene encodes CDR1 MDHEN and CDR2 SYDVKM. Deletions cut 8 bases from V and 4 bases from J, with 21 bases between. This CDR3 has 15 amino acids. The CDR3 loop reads CASAESGGKEYEQYF. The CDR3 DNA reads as TGTGCCAGCGCCGAATCAGGCGGGAAAGAGTACGAGCAGTACTTC.

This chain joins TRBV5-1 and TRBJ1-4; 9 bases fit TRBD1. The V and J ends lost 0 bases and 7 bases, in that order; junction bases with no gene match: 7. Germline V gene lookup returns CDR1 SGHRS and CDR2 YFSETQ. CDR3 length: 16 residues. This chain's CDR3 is CASSLEPPTGGEKLFF. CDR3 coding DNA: TGCGCCAGCAGCTTGGAGCCCCCGACAGGGGGTGAAAAACTGTTTTTT.

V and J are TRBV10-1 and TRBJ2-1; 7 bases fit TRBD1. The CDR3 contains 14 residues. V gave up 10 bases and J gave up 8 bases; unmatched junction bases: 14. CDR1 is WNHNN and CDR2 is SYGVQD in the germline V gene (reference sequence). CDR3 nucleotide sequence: TGCGCCACCCCGGCCGAGGGGGCCACCGATGAGCAGTTCTTC. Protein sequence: CATPAEGATDEQFF.

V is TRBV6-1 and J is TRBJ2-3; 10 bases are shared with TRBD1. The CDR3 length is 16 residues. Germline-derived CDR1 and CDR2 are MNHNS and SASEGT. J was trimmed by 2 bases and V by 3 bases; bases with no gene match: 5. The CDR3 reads CASSETDRGITDTQYF. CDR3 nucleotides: TGTGCCAGCAGTGAGACGGACAGGGGGATCACAGATACGCAGTATTTT.

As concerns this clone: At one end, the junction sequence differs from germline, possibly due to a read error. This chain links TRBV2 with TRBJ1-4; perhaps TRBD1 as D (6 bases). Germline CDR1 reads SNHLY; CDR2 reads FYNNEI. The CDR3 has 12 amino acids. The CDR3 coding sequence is TGTGCCAGCAGTGAACGTCCCAGGGGAAGAGTCTTT. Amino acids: CASSERPRGRVF.

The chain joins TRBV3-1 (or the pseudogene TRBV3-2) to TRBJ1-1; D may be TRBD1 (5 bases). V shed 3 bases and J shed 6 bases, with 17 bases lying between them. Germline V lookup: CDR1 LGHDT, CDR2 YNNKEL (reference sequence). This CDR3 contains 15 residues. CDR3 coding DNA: TGTGCCAGCAGCCAGGGGCTACAGGATTGGTCTGAAGCTTTCTTT. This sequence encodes CASSQGLQDWSEAFF.

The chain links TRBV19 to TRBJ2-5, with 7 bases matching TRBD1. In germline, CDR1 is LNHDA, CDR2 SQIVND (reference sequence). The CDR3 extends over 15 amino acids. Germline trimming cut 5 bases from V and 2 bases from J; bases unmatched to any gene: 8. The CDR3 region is CASSLKRDRQETQYF. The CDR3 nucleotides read TGTGCCAGTAGTCTTAAAAGGGACAGACAAGAGACCCAGTACTTC.

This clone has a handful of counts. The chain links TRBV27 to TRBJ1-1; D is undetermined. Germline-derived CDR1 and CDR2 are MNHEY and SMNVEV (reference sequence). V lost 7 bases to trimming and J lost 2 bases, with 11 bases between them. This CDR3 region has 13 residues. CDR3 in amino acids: CASKALTNTEAFF. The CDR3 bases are TGTGCCAGCAAAGCGCTGACCAACACTGAAGCTTTCTTT.

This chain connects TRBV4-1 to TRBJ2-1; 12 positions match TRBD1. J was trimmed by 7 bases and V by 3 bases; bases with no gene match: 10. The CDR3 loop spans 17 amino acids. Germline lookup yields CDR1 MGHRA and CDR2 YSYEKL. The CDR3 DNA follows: TGCGCCAGCAGCCAGCCACTAAAGGGACAGGGGGCGAATGAGCAGTTCTTC. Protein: CASSQPLKGQGANEQFF.

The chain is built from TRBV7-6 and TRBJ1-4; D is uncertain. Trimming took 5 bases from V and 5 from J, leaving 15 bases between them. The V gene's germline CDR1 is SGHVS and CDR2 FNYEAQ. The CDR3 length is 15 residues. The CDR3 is CASSEMAGDNEKLFF. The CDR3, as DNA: TGTGCCAGCAGCGAGATGGCAGGCGACAATGAAAAACTGTTTTTT.

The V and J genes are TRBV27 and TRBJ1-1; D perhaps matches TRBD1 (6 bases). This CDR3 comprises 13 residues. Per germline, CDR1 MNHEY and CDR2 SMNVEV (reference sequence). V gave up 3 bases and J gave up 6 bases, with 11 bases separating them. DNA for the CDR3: TGTGCCAGCAGTTTTCAGGGGATCTCTGAAGCTTTCTTT. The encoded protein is CASSFQGISEAFF.

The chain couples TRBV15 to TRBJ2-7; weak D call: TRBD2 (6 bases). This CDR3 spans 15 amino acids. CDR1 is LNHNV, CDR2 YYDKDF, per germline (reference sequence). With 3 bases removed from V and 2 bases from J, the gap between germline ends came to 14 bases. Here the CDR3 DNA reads TGTGCCACCAGCAGTCGGACGGGGACTGCCTACGAGCAGTACTTC. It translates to CATSSRTGTAYEQYF.

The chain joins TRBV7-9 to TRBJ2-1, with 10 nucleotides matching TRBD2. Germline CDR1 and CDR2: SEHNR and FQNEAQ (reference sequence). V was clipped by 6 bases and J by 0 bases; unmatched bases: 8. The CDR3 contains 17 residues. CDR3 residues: CASRWTSGGSSYNEQFF. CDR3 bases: TGTGCCAGCAGATGGACTAGCGGCGGGTCCTCCTACAATGAGCAGTTCTTC.

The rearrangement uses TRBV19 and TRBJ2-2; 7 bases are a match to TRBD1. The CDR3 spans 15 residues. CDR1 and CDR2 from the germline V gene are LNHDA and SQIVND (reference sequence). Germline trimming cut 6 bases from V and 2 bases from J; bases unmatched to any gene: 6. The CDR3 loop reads CASSPGTANTGELFF. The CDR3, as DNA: TGTGCCAGTAGCCCCGGGACAGCTAACACCGGGGAGCTGTTTTTT.

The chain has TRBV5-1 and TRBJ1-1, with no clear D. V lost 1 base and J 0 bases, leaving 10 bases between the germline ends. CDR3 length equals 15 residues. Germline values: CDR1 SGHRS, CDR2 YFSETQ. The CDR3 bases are TGCGCCAGCAGCTTGTTATCAGTCCTGAACACTGAAGCTTTCTTT. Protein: CASSLLSVLNTEAFF.

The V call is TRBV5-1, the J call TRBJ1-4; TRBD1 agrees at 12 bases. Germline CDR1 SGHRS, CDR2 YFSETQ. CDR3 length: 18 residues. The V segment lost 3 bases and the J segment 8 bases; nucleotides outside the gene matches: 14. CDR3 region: CASSSGDRGRVKLEKLFF. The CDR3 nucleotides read TGCGCCAGCAGCTCCGGGGACAGGGGGCGGGTGAAGTTGGAAAAACTGTTTTTT.

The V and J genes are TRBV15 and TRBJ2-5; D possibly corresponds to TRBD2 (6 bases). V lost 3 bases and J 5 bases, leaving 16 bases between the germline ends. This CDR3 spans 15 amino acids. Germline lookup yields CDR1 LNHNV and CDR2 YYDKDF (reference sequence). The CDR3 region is CATSRFKGGGETQYF. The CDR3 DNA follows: TGTGCCACCAGCAGGTTTAAGGGTGGAGGGGAGACCCAGTACTTC. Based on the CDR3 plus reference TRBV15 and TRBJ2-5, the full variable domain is DAMVIQNPRYQVTQFGKPVTLSCSQTLNHNVMYWYQQKSSQAPKLLFHYYDKDFNNEADTPDNFQSRRPNTSFCFLDIRSPGLGDTAMYLCATSRFKGGGETQYFGPGTRLLVL.